This is a list of T cell receptor beta chains from one sample in a study of control samples from healthy donors and cancer patients. Generated by immunoSEQ multiplex PCR, the TCRdb table keeps only in-frame clones and is missing some. The sample includes about 140,000 clones, 90% to 95% of them seen just once. The sample taken for sequencing was blood. These receptors all come from a man between 40 and 49 years old in good health. Both conserved end residues are part of each CDR3. Each record gives: V gene, clone size, J gene, CDR3 length, D gene, CDR3 protein, CDR3 DNA. The D gene is left open where the match is weak. Where a row states a size, it is once, few, many or the class of an expanded clone; other rows omit it.

v_gene: TRBV6-6
abundance: NA
j_gene: TRBJ2-1
len: 13
d_gene: NA
CDR3aa: CASRPGRGNEQFF
CDR3nt: TGTGCCAGCAGGCCCGGCCGGGGGAATGAGCAGTTCTTC

v_gene: TRBV7-6
abundance: few
j_gene: TRBJ2-7
len: 16
d_gene: NA
CDR3aa: CASSPLWGFSTYEQYF
CDR3nt: TGTGCCAGCAGCCCTCTATGGGGCTTCTCGACCTACGAGCAGTACTTC

v_gene: TRBV5-1
abundance: once
j_gene: TRBJ2-3
len: 14
d_gene: NA
CDR3aa: CASSLGDRTDTQYF
CDR3nt: TGCGCCAGCAGCTTGGGGGACCGCACAGATACGCAGTATTTT

v_gene: TRBV15
abundance: NA
j_gene: TRBJ1-5
len: 14
d_gene: NA
CDR3aa: CATSRDLGGQPQHF
CDR3nt: TGTGCCACCAGCAGAGATTTGGGCGGTCAGCCCCAGCATTTT

v_gene: TRBV5-5
abundance: NA
j_gene: TRBJ2-7
len: 14
d_gene: NA
CDR3aa: CASSLSFPRDEQYF
CDR3nt: TGTGCCAGCAGCTTGTCCTTTCCTAGGGACGAGCAGTACTTC

v_gene: TRBV7-9
abundance: NA
j_gene: TRBJ2-7
len: 14
d_gene: TRBD2
CDR3aa: CASSFHSGNGEQYF
CDR3nt: TGTGCCAGCAGCTTTCATAGCGGGAACGGCGAGCAGTACTTC

v_gene: TRBV13
abundance: once
j_gene: TRBJ2-3
len: 13
d_gene: NA
CDR3aa: CASSFLGTDTQYF
CDR3nt: TGTGCCAGCAGCTTTCTGGGCACAGATACGCAGTATTTT

v_gene: TRBV7-6
abundance: NA
j_gene: TRBJ2-5
len: 14
d_gene: TRBD1
CDR3aa: CASSLRQGKGTQYF
CDR3nt: TGTGCCAGCAGCCTCCGACAGGGGAAAGGGACCCAGTACTTC

v_gene: TRBV5-1
abundance: NA
j_gene: TRBJ2-5
len: 13
d_gene: NA
CDR3aa: CASSLQGMETQYF
CDR3nt: TGCGCCAGCAGCTTGCAGGGGATGGAGACCCAGTACTTC

v_gene: TRBV25-1
abundance: NA
j_gene: TRBJ1-6
len: 18
d_gene: TRBD1
CDR3aa: CASSDPSRQGVYNSPLHF
CDR3nt: TGTGCCAGCAGTGACCCCTCTAGACAGGGGGTATATAATTCACCCCTCCACTTT

v_gene: TRBV10-1
abundance: NA
j_gene: TRBJ2-7
len: 13
d_gene: NA
CDR3aa: CASSESGVEEQYF
CDR3nt: TGCGCCAGCAGTGAGTCAGGGGTTGAAGAGCAGTACTTC

v_gene: TRBV4-1
abundance: NA
j_gene: TRBJ1-1
len: 12
d_gene: NA
CDR3aa: CASSQRETEAFF
CDR3nt: TGCGCCAGCAGCCAACGGGAGACTGAAGCTTTCTTT

v_gene: TRBV27
abundance: NA
j_gene: TRBJ2-5
len: 13
d_gene: TRBD2
CDR3aa: CASSPGRGETQYF
CDR3nt: TGTGCCAGCAGCCCGGGGAGGGGAGAGACCCAGTACTTC

v_gene: TRBV14
abundance: few
j_gene: TRBJ2-2
len: 14
d_gene: NA
CDR3aa: CASSPRGWTGELFF
CDR3nt: TGTGCCAGCAGCCCCCGCGGGTGGACCGGGGAGCTGTTTTTT

v_gene: TRBV6-1
abundance: NA
j_gene: TRBJ2-1
len: 15
d_gene: TRBD2
CDR3aa: CASSELEYSRGAEFF
CDR3nt: TGTGCCAGCAGTGAACTCGAGTATTCGCGGGGGGCGGAGTTCTTC

v_gene: TRBV5-1
abundance: NA
j_gene: TRBJ2-2
len: 15
d_gene: NA
CDR3aa: CASSPAAINTGELFF
CDR3nt: TGCGCCAGCAGCCCCGCTGCGATAAACACCGGGGAGCTGTTTTTT

v_gene: TRBV16
abundance: NA
j_gene: TRBJ1-1
len: 14
d_gene: NA
CDR3aa: CASSRGRGNTEAFF
CDR3nt: TGTGCCAGCAGCCGAGGCAGGGGGAACACTGAAGCTTTCTTT

v_gene: TRBV27
abundance: NA
j_gene: TRBJ1-2
len: 14
d_gene: TRBD1
CDR3aa: CASSLSGQGYGYTF
CDR3nt: TGTGCCAGCAGTTTATCAGGACAGGGCTATGGCTACACCTTC

v_gene: TRBV6-5
abundance: NA
j_gene: TRBJ1-6
len: 13
d_gene: NA
CDR3aa: CASSKFGASPLHF
CDR3nt: TGTGCCAGCAGTAAATTCGGGGCCTCACCCCTCCACTTT

v_gene: TRBV11-2
abundance: NA
j_gene: TRBJ1-1
len: 14
d_gene: NA
CDR3aa: CASSIGRKNTEAFF
CDR3nt: TGTGCCAGCAGCATTGGACGGAAGAACACTGAAGCTTTCTTT

v_gene: TRBV12-3/TRBV12-4
abundance: NA
j_gene: TRBJ1-2
len: 13
d_gene: NA
CDR3aa: CASSPQGPYGYTF
CDR3nt: TGTGCCAGCAGCCCCCAGGGCCCCTATGGCTACACCTTC

v_gene: TRBV4-1
abundance: few
j_gene: TRBJ2-3
len: 15
d_gene: TRBD2
CDR3aa: CASSISGRYTDTQYF
CDR3nt: TGCGCCAGCAGTATTAGCGGGAGGTACACAGATACGCAGTATTTT

v_gene: TRBV27
abundance: NA
j_gene: TRBJ2-5
len: 12
d_gene: TRBD2
CDR3aa: CASSTGRETQYF
CDR3nt: TGTGCCAGCAGTACCGGGAGGGAGACCCAGTACTTC

v_gene: TRBV28
abundance: NA
j_gene: TRBJ2-5
len: 16
d_gene: TRBD2
CDR3aa: CASSLGGEGTQETQYF
CDR3nt: TGTGCCAGCAGTTTGGGCGGGGAGGGGACCCAAGAGACCCAGTACTTC

v_gene: TRBV29-1
abundance: NA
j_gene: TRBJ2-1
len: 15
d_gene: NA
CDR3aa: CSVVRRDGSPNEQFF
CDR3nt: TGCAGCGTTGTTAGGAGGGACGGCTCCCCCAATGAGCAGTTCTTC

v_gene: TRBV6-5
abundance: NA
j_gene: TRBJ2-7
len: 13
d_gene: NA
CDR3aa: CASSPLGGHEQYF
CDR3nt: TGTGCCAGCAGTCCCCTTGGTGGCCACGAGCAGTACTTC

v_gene: TRBV2
abundance: NA
j_gene: TRBJ1-2
len: 13
d_gene: TRBD1
CDR3aa: CASSWGTGNGYTF
CDR3nt: TGTGCCAGCAGTTGGGGGACAGGGAATGGCTACACCTTC

v_gene: TRBV9
abundance: NA
j_gene: TRBJ2-1
len: 15
d_gene: NA
CDR3aa: CASSTGGIGPHEQFF
CDR3nt: TGTGCCAGCAGCACAGGAGGGATAGGGCCACATGAGCAGTTCTTC

v_gene: TRBV28
abundance: NA
j_gene: TRBJ2-1
len: 14
d_gene: NA
CDR3aa: CASSTIEQIDEQFF
CDR3nt: TGTGCCAGCAGCACCATCGAGCAGATCGATGAGCAGTTCTTC

v_gene: TRBV10-3
abundance: NA
j_gene: TRBJ2-5
len: 16
d_gene: TRBD1
CDR3aa: CAISVLRDRGSETQYF
CDR3nt: TGTGCCATCAGTGTCCTTAGGGACAGGGGTTCTGAGACCCAGTACTTC

v_gene: TRBV6-1
abundance: NA
j_gene: TRBJ1-2
len: 15
d_gene: TRBD1
CDR3aa: CASSEALRQGSGYTF
CDR3nt: TGTGCCAGCAGTGAAGCGCTTCGACAGGGGAGTGGCTACACCTTC

v_gene: TRBV5-8
abundance: NA
j_gene: TRBJ1-4
len: 15
d_gene: NA
CDR3aa: CASRGRQGTNEKLFF
CDR3nt: TGTGCCAGCAGGGGCCGTCAGGGGACTAATGAAAAACTGTTTTTT

v_gene: TRBV27
abundance: NA
j_gene: TRBJ1-5
len: 13
d_gene: NA
CDR3aa: CASSFSGSQPQHF
CDR3nt: TGTGCCAGCAGTTTTAGCGGGAGTCAGCCCCAGCATTTT

v_gene: TRBV19
abundance: NA
j_gene: TRBJ1-2
len: 15
d_gene: TRBD1
CDR3aa: CASSNWGRGNGGYTF
CDR3nt: TGTGCCAGTAGTAATTGGGGCAGGGGGAACGGCGGCTACACCTTC

v_gene: TRBV3-1/TRBV3-2
abundance: NA
j_gene: TRBJ1-1
len: 13
d_gene: TRBD1
CDR3aa: CASSRYRGTEAFF
CDR3nt: TGTGCCAGCAGCCGTTACAGGGGCACTGAAGCTTTCTTT

v_gene: TRBV18
abundance: NA
j_gene: TRBJ1-5
len: 12
d_gene: NA
CDR3aa: CASSPGGPRQHF
CDR3nt: TGTGCCAGCTCACCAGGTGGACCGCGCCAGCATTTT

v_gene: TRBV4-2
abundance: NA
j_gene: TRBJ1-2
len: 15
d_gene: TRBD1
CDR3aa: CASSQLTGTNYGYTF
CDR3nt: TGTGCCAGCAGCCAACTGACAGGGACAAACTATGGCTACACCTTC

v_gene: TRBV6-5
abundance: NA
j_gene: TRBJ1-2
len: 14
d_gene: NA
CDR3aa: CASSYGRAPYGYTF
CDR3nt: TGTGCCAGCAGTTACGGCAGGGCACCCTATGGCTACACCTTC

v_gene: TRBV5-1
abundance: NA
j_gene: TRBJ1-4
len: 14
d_gene: NA
CDR3aa: CASSLGATAEKLFF
CDR3nt: TGCGCCAGCAGCTTGGGCGCGACAGCGGAAAAACTGTTTTTT

v_gene: TRBV5-1
abundance: once
j_gene: TRBJ1-1
len: 13
d_gene: NA
CDR3aa: CASSLAQVTEAFF
CDR3nt: TGCGCCAGCAGCTTGGCCCAGGTGACTGAAGCTTTCTTT

v_gene: TRBV24-1
abundance: NA
j_gene: TRBJ2-5
len: 16
d_gene: TRBD2
CDR3aa: CATSVRGVGWQETQYF
CDR3nt: TGTGCCACCAGTGTTCGGGGGGTTGGTTGGCAAGAGACCCAGTACTTC

v_gene: TRBV10-3
abundance: NA
j_gene: TRBJ2-3
len: 15
d_gene: TRBD2
CDR3aa: CAIESGSDRSDTQYF
CDR3nt: TGTGCCATCGAAAGCGGGAGCGACAGGTCAGATACGCAGTATTTT

v_gene: TRBV7-9
abundance: NA
j_gene: TRBJ1-6
len: 16
d_gene: NA
CDR3aa: CASSLASGKGNSPLHF
CDR3nt: TGTGCCAGCAGCTTAGCGAGTGGGAAGGGAAATTCACCCCTCCACTTT

v_gene: TRBV6-6
abundance: NA
j_gene: TRBJ2-1
len: 13
d_gene: TRBD1
CDR3aa: CASIPTGFNEQFF
CDR3nt: TGTGCCAGCATCCCGACAGGGTTCAATGAGCAGTTCTTC

v_gene: TRBV28
abundance: once
j_gene: TRBJ1-2
len: 14
d_gene: NA
CDR3aa: CASTLGSDPYGYTF
CDR3nt: TGTGCCAGCACCCTAGGCTCGGATCCCTATGGCTACACCTTC

v_gene: TRBV5-5
abundance: NA
j_gene: TRBJ2-7
len: 12
d_gene: NA
CDR3aa: CASSLRVHEQYF
CDR3nt: TGTGCCAGCAGCTTGAGGGTCCACGAGCAGTACTTC

v_gene: TRBV20-1
abundance: NA
j_gene: TRBJ2-5
len: 13
d_gene: TRBD2
CDR3aa: CSASSGGAGDQYF
CDR3nt: TGCAGTGCTAGTTCGGGGGGGGCCGGAGACCAGTACTTC

v_gene: TRBV4-2
abundance: NA
j_gene: TRBJ2-1
len: 19
d_gene: TRBD2
CDR3aa: CASSQRGLAGVHGGNEQFF
CDR3nt: TGTGCCAGCAGCCAACGGGGACTAGCGGGGGTCCACGGGGGGAATGAGCAGTTCTTC

v_gene: TRBV5-1
abundance: NA
j_gene: TRBJ2-7
len: 13
d_gene: TRBD2
CDR3aa: CASSREGSYEQYF
CDR3nt: TGCGCCAGCAGCAGGGAGGGCTCCTACGAGCAGTACTTC

v_gene: TRBV12-3/TRBV12-4
abundance: once
j_gene: TRBJ1-2
len: 12
d_gene: NA
CDR3aa: CASSLGAGGYTF
CDR3nt: TGTGCCAGCAGTTTGGGGGCGGGGGGCTACACCTTC

v_gene: TRBV27
abundance: NA
j_gene: TRBJ1-1
len: 14
d_gene: NA
CDR3aa: CASSFRGGATEAFF
CDR3nt: TGTGCCAGCAGTTTTCGAGGAGGGGCCACTGAAGCTTTCTTT

v_gene: TRBV5-4
abundance: NA
j_gene: TRBJ2-1
len: 13
d_gene: NA
CDR3aa: CASSIGQYNEQFF
CDR3nt: TGTGCCAGCAGCATCGGACAGTACAATGAGCAGTTCTTC

v_gene: TRBV5-6
abundance: NA
j_gene: TRBJ2-7
len: 15
d_gene: TRBD2
CDR3aa: CASSPLGRALYEQYF
CDR3nt: TGTGCCAGCAGCCCCTTGGGGAGGGCTCTCTACGAGCAGTACTTC